The source of this T cell receptor (beta chain) is a study of T-cell reconstitution after alpha-beta-depleted transplantation in children (dated by TCRdb to 2016 to 2017). Broadly, across the study: Using TCR repertoire profiling, the study quantitatively followed how T-cell immune reconstitution unfolded in children after TCRalphabeta/CD19-depleted allogeneic hematopoietic cell transplantation. The research as a whole found: The apparently early recovery of alphabetaT-cell counts about two months after transplant reportedly depended on only several hundred rapidly expanded clones that came from non-depleted graft cells. The frequencies of hyperexpanded clones fell over the following months, and after one year, T-cell counts and TCRbeta diversity were mostly attributed to newly produced T cells. In some patients, the high TCRbeta diversity seen at day 60 was put down to recipient T cells and intrathymic progenitors that had survived conditioning.

Clipping removes 6 bases from V and 4 bases from J, with 9 as the unmatched junction base count. From cysteine to phenylalanine, the CDR3 is 15 amino acids long. Only the CDR3 DNA stays, 45 bases, in frame from base 1. This sample's treatment or condition label indicates: allogeneic hematopoietic cell transplantation with graft depleted of TCRalphabeta T cells and CD19 B cells. TCRalphabeta/CD19-depleted allogeneic hematopoietic cell grafts were given to the transplant recipients, all of whom were children. The method was PCR. Instrument used: Illumina HiSeq 2500. To normalize quantification of the TCRbeta repertoire, the TCR libraries were built with molecular barcoding that relied on unique molecular identifiers. The public reads were reprocessed in TCRdb via fastp at Q25 and MiXCR, keeping in-frame beta chains. Under each unique CDR3 protein, matching rows form one entry showing the most common genes and DNA. For this sample the table gives more than 200,000 distinct CDR3 sequences, of which roughly 18% were detected only once. The ten largest clones take up about 45% of the sample.

In its sample, this clonotype was seen a few times. Its antigen is currently not known. Nothing much larger sits one base from this clone, and base qualities are not available. This chain joins TRBV12-3 or TRBV12-4 to TRBJ1-3, and TRBD1 matches 7 of the central bases. The sample here was PBMCs, mostly from graft donor cells, taken 360 days after TCRalphabeta/CD19-depleted stem cell transplant. This clonotype originated in a male patient aged 2 to 9 who had a stem cell transplant for acute lymphoblastic leukemia, so the T cells may come from the graft donor. The CDR3 corresponds to CASRPTGTAGNTIYF. In nucleotides, the sequence is TGTGCCAGCAGACCGACCGGGACAGCAGGAAACACCATATATTTT.